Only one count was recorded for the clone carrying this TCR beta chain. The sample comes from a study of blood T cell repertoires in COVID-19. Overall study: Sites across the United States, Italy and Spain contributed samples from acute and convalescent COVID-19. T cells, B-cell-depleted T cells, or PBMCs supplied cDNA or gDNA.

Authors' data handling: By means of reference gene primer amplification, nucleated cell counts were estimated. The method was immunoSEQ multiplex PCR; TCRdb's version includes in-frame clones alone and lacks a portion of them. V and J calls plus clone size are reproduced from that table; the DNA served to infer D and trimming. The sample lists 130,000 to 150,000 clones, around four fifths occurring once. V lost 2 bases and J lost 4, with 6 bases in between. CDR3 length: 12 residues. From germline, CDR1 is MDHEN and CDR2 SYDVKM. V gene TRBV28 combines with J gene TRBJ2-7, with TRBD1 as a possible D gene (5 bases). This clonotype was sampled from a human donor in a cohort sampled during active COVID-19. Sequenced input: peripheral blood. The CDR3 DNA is TGTGCCAGCAGTTTACCAGGGTACGAGCAGTACTTC. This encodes CASSLPGYEQYF.